What follows describes a single T cell receptor (beta chain). The CDR3 is 13 residues long. Germline CDR1 is MNHNS and CDR2 is SASEGT. V lost 3 bases and J lost 4, with 9 bases in between. The data were produced by immunoSEQ multiplex PCR, yet TCRdb's version contains in-frame clones alone and is incomplete. The sample has roughly 80,000 clones; about 87% are singletons. These data come from a study of blood T cell repertoires in COVID-19. Overall study context: Sample material is recorded as cDNA or gDNA derived from T cells, B-cell-depleted T cells, or PBMCs.

The TCR originated in a human donor in a cohort sampled during active COVID-19. The chain links TRBV6-1 to TRBJ1-2, with D hard to call. The sample taken for sequencing was peripheral blood. The DNA for the CDR3 is TGTGCCAGCAGTGAGACAACCGCCTATGGCTACACCTTC. This codes for CASSETTAYGYTF.